This T cell receptor beta chain was sequenced for a study of long-term antiretroviral therapy in people with HIV. Of note for this clone: What it binds is not known.

Researchers ran immunoSEQ v3.0 at survey level. TCRdb's copy holds only in-frame clones and misses some; the assay was immunoSEQ multiplex PCR. The data contain roughly 30,000 clones, about 93% of them singletons. The study, taken as a whole, reports: Relative to control repertoires, HIV repertoires exhibited narrower CDR3 length ranges.

V was pared by 0 bases and J by 1 base, with 5 bases of the junction left unmatched. This CDR3 is built from 17 residues. Germline CDR1 is SGHDT and CDR2 is YYEEEE. The TCR was taken from a woman aged 40 to 50 with HIV. This chain connects TRBV5-6 to TRBJ1-5; 9 bases align to TRBD1. The specimen comprised unsorted PBMCs, sampled roughly 6.3 years after starting antiretroviral therapy. In DNA form, the CDR3 reads TGTGCCAGCAGCTTGGAGAAAGGGACAGGGAGCAATCAGCCCCAGCATTTT. It encodes CASSLEKGTGSNQPQHF.